The 2 T cell receptor beta chains below come from one sample, sequenced in a study of blood T cell repertoires in COVID-19. TCRdb keeps only in-frame clones here, not all; method: immunoSEQ multiplex PCR. The sample lists about 110,000 clones, 88% occurring once. The sample taken for sequencing was peripheral blood. Receptors were obtained from a woman aged 50 to 65 with acute or convalescent COVID-19.

V is TRBV30 and J is TRBJ1-1, with a weak D call TRBD1 (6 bases). Germline V gives CDR1 GTSNPN, CDR2 SVGIG (reference sequence). V was clipped by 7 bases and J by 4 bases, with 16 bases between them. The length of the CDR3 is 13 residues. The CDR3 nucleotides are TGTGCCTTAACCCGGGACACTGGCACTGAAGCTTTCTTT. Its translation: CALTRDTGTEAFF.

The gene calls are TRBV6-6 and TRBJ1-5, with a weak D call TRBD1 (5 bases). The V end lost 8 bases, the J end lost 7 bases, and 18 bases lay between the germline ends. From germline, CDR1 is MNHNY and CDR2 SVGAGI (reference sequence). CDR3 length: 14 residues. CDR3 protein: CASSDGAPEQPQHF. CDR3 in DNA: TGTGCCAGCTCGGATGGGGCGCCAGAGCAGCCCCAGCATTTT.